The present T cell receptor beta chain was sequenced within a study of monozygotic twins with inflammatory bowel disease. Germline lookup yields CDR1 LNHNV and CDR2 YYDKDF (reference sequence). This CDR3 is 15 amino acids long. TCRdb reprocessed the 5' RACE reads, with one entry per CDR3 protein and no DNA. This repertoire includes fewer than 400,000 distinct CDR3 sequences. The sample was blood. This TCR was recovered from a human donor with ulcerative colitis or Crohn's disease, or a healthy co-twin of an affected twin (not recorded which). The chain couples TRBV15 to TRBJ2-5; the TRBD1 assignment by TCRdb is unverifiable without DNA. CDR3 protein: CATSRASGTGETQYF.